The 17 T cell receptor beta chains below come from one sample, sequenced in a study of regulatory T cells in long-lasting Graves disease. Time point reported: newly diagnosed GD, antithyroid drugs for less than 3 months. RNA from PBMCs was the source of the TCR library. The authors built TCR beta libraries using iRepertoire HTBI primers and Arm-PCR of CDR3 regions. TCRdb re-called the multiplex PCR reads with MiXCR, one entry per CDR3 protein. The sample lists approximately 480,000 distinct CDR3 sequences, around 15% occurring once. This same sample was also part of a study on T cells in Graves' hyperthyroidism and ophthalmopathy.

Source: peripheral blood mononuclear cells (PBMCs), taken at new diagnosis, from a patient treated with antithyroid drugs. These TCRs come from a middle-aged man with Graves disease.

This clonotype was seen ten or more times. The rearrangement joins TRBV2 to TRBJ1-2, with a weak D call TRBD1 (6 bases). Germline V gene data show CDR1 as SNHLY and CDR2 as FYNNEI. Trimming removed 4 bases from V and 5 bases from J, with 8 bases in between. The CDR3 runs to 12 residues. CDR3 amino acids: CASSGTAYGYTF. In DNA form, the CDR3 reads TGTGCCAGCAGTGGGACAGCTTATGGCTACACCTTC.

V gene TRBV2 combines with J gene TRBJ1-1, with TRBD1 matching over 7 bases. The CDR3 is made up of 13 amino acids. V was clipped by 8 bases and J by 11 bases; unmatched bases: 14. Germline values: CDR1 SNHLY, CDR2 FYNNEI. Here the CDR3 reads CASVSGQDLRAFF. The CDR3 DNA is TGTGCCAGCGTTTCCGGACAGGACCTGAGGGCTTTCTTT. Full variable domain (outside the CDR3, taken from reference TRBV2 and TRBJ1-1): EPEVTQTPSHQVTQMGQEVILRCVPISNHLYFYWYRQILGQKVEFLVSFYNNEISEKSEIFDDQFSVERPDGSNFTLKIRSTKLEDSAMYFCASVSGQDLRAFFGQGTRLTVV.

The chain employs TRBV20-1 and TRBJ2-3; a weak D match, TRBD1 (8 bases). The CDR3 has 15 residues. Trimming left V 0 bases short and J 4 bases short, with 14 bases between. In germline, CDR1 is DFQATT, CDR2 SNEGSKA (reference sequence). As DNA, the CDR3 is TGCAGTGCTAGAGATTACAGGGGGAGGGCAGATACGCAGTATTTT. Its protein is CSARDYRGRADTQYF.

Concerning this clonotype: Just one base apart from a much larger clone, this may be a read error. CDR3 amino acids: CASSLSDSGRALPNNEQFF. CDR3 sequence (DNA): TGTGCCAGCAGCTTATCGGATAGCGGGAGGGCCTTGCCCAACAATGAGCAGTTCTTC. V is TRBV7-3 and J is TRBJ2-5; 11 nucleotides agree with TRBD2. The J call may not be correct, given that the DNA end is closer to TRBJ2-1. This CDR3 has 19 residues. Germline values: CDR1 SGHTA, CDR2 FQGTGA.

The rearrangement links TRBV10-2 to TRBJ2-5; no reliable D call. This CDR3 is built from 11 residues. CDR1 is WSHSY and CDR2 is SAAADI in the germline V gene. Trimming took 4 bases from V and 5 from J, leaving 5 bases between them. Here the CDR3 reads CASSVFETQYF. The CDR3, as DNA: TGCGCCAGCAGTGTATTCGAGACCCAGTACTTC.

This clonotype was found many times. The gene calls are TRBV30 and TRBJ2-7, with TRBD1 as a possible D gene (6 bases). V dropped 4 bases and J dropped 5 bases, with 18 bases sitting between them. This CDR3 contains 14 residues. In germline, CDR1 is GTSNPN, CDR2 SVGIG (reference sequence). The chain's CDR3 is CAWNRLTQGHEQYF. The CDR3 region has the DNA TGTGCCTGGAACCGGCTTACCCAGGGGCACGAGCAGTACTTC.

The V call is TRBV24-1, the J call TRBJ2-3; 8 bases are a match to TRBD2. V shed 4 bases and J 8 bases; nucleotides not matched to a gene: 7. Germline values: CDR1 KGHDR, CDR2 SFDVKD. The CDR3 runs to 14 residues. The CDR3 region is CATSDPSGPFTQYF. In DNA, the CDR3 is TGTGCCACCAGTGACCCTAGCGGGCCCTTTACGCAGTATTTT.

Many counts were recorded for this clonotype. The gene calls are TRBV5-8 and TRBJ2-1; 9 bases are shared with TRBD2. Losses at the gene ends were 0 bases for V and 0 bases for J; bases not matched to a gene: 4. CDR1 is SGHTS and CDR2 is YDEGEE in the germline V gene. The CDR3 has 17 residues. For the CDR3, the DNA is TGTGCCAGCAGCTTGGGACTAGCGGATTACTCCTACAATGAGCAGTTCTTC. It specifies CASSLGLADYSYNEQFF.

CDR3 amino acids: CASAAPAGGREQYF. The CDR3 nucleotides read TGTGCCAGTGCGGCCCCAGCGGGAGGGCGGGAGCAGTACTTC. The chain uses TRBV6-1 and TRBJ2-7; TRBD2 aligns across 10 bases. Germline lookup yields CDR1 MNHNS and CDR2 SASEGT. This CDR3 spans 14 amino acids. Trimming took 9 bases from V and 7 from J; bases not matched to a gene: 12.

V gene TRBV10-3 combines with J gene TRBJ1-1; no clear D gene. CDR1 ENHRY and CDR2 SYGVKD come from the germline V gene. Deletions cut 3 bases from V and 1 base from J, with 12 bases between. The CDR3 is 15 residues long. The CDR3 spells CAISDRNGWNTEAFF. The CDR3 region has the DNA TGTGCCATCAGTGATCGAAACGGCTGGAACACTGAAGCTTTCTTT.

This clonotype was picked up many times. The DNA of the CDR3 is TGTGCCAGCAGTCCTCCGTGGCCGGGGGAGCTGTTTTTT. This codes for CASSPPWPGELFF. The genes are TRBV28 and TRBJ2-2; D is uncertain. CDR3 length equals 13 residues. Trimming cost V 5 bases and J 8 bases, with 12 bases left between them. Germline-derived CDR1 and CDR2 are MDHEN and SYDVKM.

This clonotype was seen at least ten times. The chain combines TRBV5-1 with TRBJ2-1, with 12 positions matching TRBD2. Germline CDR1 reads SGHRS; CDR2 reads YFSETQ. This CDR3 spans 18 amino acids. V lost 1 base, J lost 6 bases, and 11 bases stayed unmatched. The CDR3 DNA sequence: TGCGCCAGCAGCTTGAATCCAGGGATGACTAGCGGGAGCAATGAGCAGTTCTTC. Residues: CASSLNPGMTSGSNEQFF.

This clonotype was seen repeatedly, ten times or more. The rearrangement links TRBV6-1 to TRBJ1-2; 9 nucleotides line up with TRBD1. The V and J ends lost 6 bases and 4 bases, in that order; junction bases with no gene match: 9. The CDR3 has 15 residues. The germline V gene has CDR1 MNHNS and CDR2 SASEGT. In DNA, the CDR3 is TGTGCCAGCAGCCAAGGGGACAGGGAGAGCTATGGCTACACCTTC. Residues: CASSQGDRESYGYTF.

This chain uses TRBV11-1 with TRBJ1-4; TRBD1 aligns across 10 bases. The ends lost 3 bases at V and 7 bases at J; junction bases unmatched: 11. Germline V gene sequence: CDR1 SGHAT, CDR2 FQDESV (reference sequence). The CDR3 totals 17 residues. CDR3 region: CASSLVSGDRGGEKLFF. CDR3 DNA sequence: TGTGCCAGCAGCTTGGTGTCGGGGGACAGGGGTGGTGAAAAACTGTTTTTT.

This clonotype was recorded many times. This sequence joins TRBV10-3 and TRBJ1-2; D remains ambiguous. V lost 8 bases and J 1 base, leaving 20 bases between the germline ends. The CDR3 has 16 residues. Germline V lookup: CDR1 ENHRY, CDR2 SYGVKD. The CDR3 nucleotides read TGTGCCATCGCGGGTCGAGGGTCGGAACTTAACTATGGCTACACCTTC. Amino acids: CAIAGRGSELNYGYTF.

This clonotype was seen many times. V and J are TRBV28 and TRBJ2-2; D is perhaps TRBD2 (6 bases). The CDR3 extends over 17 amino acids. V lost 6 bases, J lost 1 base, and 18 bases lay in between. Germline loops: CDR1 MDHEN, CDR2 SYDVKM. The CDR3 sequence is CASSTISGGMNTGELFF. For the CDR3, the DNA is TGTGCCAGCAGCACGATATCCGGGGGAATGAACACCGGGGAGCTGTTTTTT.

At least ten counts were recorded for this clonotype. The chain uses TRBV2 and TRBJ2-5, with D perhaps TRBD2 (5 bases). Germline V lookup: CDR1 SNHLY, CDR2 FYNNEI. This CDR3 has 15 residues. V shed 3 bases and J shed 5 bases, with 16 bases lying between them. The DNA of the CDR3 is TGTGCCAGCAGTGAGACCCTAGCCCCAACCGAGACCCAGTACTTC. As protein: CASSETLAPTETQYF.